The 15 T cell receptor beta chains reported below all come from one sample, sequenced in a study of shared clonotypes between healthy human individuals. The assay was immunoSEQ multiplex PCR, and TCRdb's table has in-frame clones only and misses some. The sample lists about 2.3 million clones; around 92% were seen once. Specimen: naive CD4+ T cells from PBMCs. Regarding subset: CD45RA+ positively selected. Receptors originate from a man aged 18 to 29 in good health. Some clones in this sample may be carry-over from other donors' samples.

Notes on this clone: The sample has other DNA sequences that encode this CDR3 too. The J gene is TRBJ2-3, the V gene TRBV7-9; no firm D call. Germline V gives CDR1 SEHNR, CDR2 FQNEAQ (reference sequence). The CDR3 contains 14 residues. The V and J ends lost 2 bases and 2 bases respectively, with 8 bases between them. For the CDR3, the DNA is TGTGCCAGCAGCTTAAGCTGGAACACAGATACGCAGTATTTT. Amino acid sequence: CASSLSWNTDTQYF.

This clone showed up just once. CDR3 in DNA: TGTGCCATCTCAGCGGATAGCACAGATACGCAGTATTTT. This codes for CAISADSTDTQYF. V is TRBV10-3 and J is TRBJ2-3; maybe TRBD2 (5 bases). The CDR3 contains 13 residues. The V end was cut by 8 bases, the J end by 0 bases, with 9 bases between. The V gene's germline CDR1 is ENHRY and CDR2 SYGVKD.

The V gene is TRBV5-5, the J gene TRBJ1-1, with D uncertain. The CDR3 runs to 16 residues. The V gene lost 4 bases and the J gene lost 4 bases, with 20 bases spanning the gap. Germline-derived CDR1 and CDR2 are SGHKS and YYEKEE (reference sequence). DNA for the CDR3: TGTGCCAGCAGCCCCGGGGTCAGCGGTTTAGGCACTGAAGCTTTCTTT. This sequence encodes CASSPGVSGLGTEAFF.

With respect to this clone: Additional DNA sequences in this sample encode the identical CDR3. V is TRBV12-5 and J is TRBJ2-1; TRBD1 aligns across 8 bases. The CDR3 extends over 13 amino acids. V trimming: 2 bases; J trimming: 8 bases; junction bases outside the gene matches: 2. Germline CDR1 LGHNT, CDR2 FRNRAP. The CDR3 spells CASGLNRGDEQFF. CDR3 in DNA: TGTGCTAGTGGTTTGAACAGGGGGGATGAGCAGTTCTTC.

J is TRBJ2-3 and V is TRBV7-3; possible D gene TRBD1, 5 bases. Germline V gene sequence: CDR1 SGHTA, CDR2 FQGTGA. The CDR3 runs to 14 residues. V was trimmed by 5 bases and J by 5 bases, leaving 14 bases between them. The CDR3 region has the DNA TGTGCCAGCAGCCTGTCAGGGATTGAAGATACGCAGTATTTT. Encoded protein: CASSLSGIEDTQYF.

This clone was recorded a few times. The chain has TRBV5-6 and TRBJ1-2; D gene ambiguous. The CDR3 runs 13 residues. CDR1 and CDR2 from the germline V gene are SGHDT and YYEEEE. V was clipped by 0 bases and J by 9 bases, with 12 bases between them. The CDR3 nucleotides are TGTGCCAGCAGCTTGGTACTCTTGGCGAGCTACACCTTC. Its protein product is CASSLVLLASYTF.

V gene TRBV18 combines with J gene TRBJ1-1; maybe TRBD1 (5 bases). Germline V gives CDR1 KGHSH, CDR2 LQKENI. This CDR3 comprises 13 residues. Trimming shortened V by 3 bases and J by 8 bases, and 13 bases separated the two germline ends. Written as DNA, the CDR3 is TGTGCCAGCTCACCCGGTTCCGGGGGAGAAGCTTTCTTT. Protein product: CASSPGSGGEAFF.

The V call is TRBV21-1, the J call TRBJ1-5. TRBV21-1 is a pseudogene locus. The CDR3 extends over 12 amino acids. The CDR3 is CASSNRFQPQHF. The CDR3, as DNA: TGTGCCAGCAGCAATCGCTTCCAGCCCCAGCATTTT.

The V gene is TRBV6-6, the J gene TRBJ2-2; 8 bases fit TRBD1. With 5 bases clipped from V and 7 bases from J, the junction kept 9 bases outside the gene matches. The CDR3 has 15 amino acids. The germline gives CDR1 MNHNY, CDR2 SVGAGI (reference sequence). The CDR3 DNA sequence: TGTGCCAGCAGTCCCCCTAGGACAGGGATCGGGGAGCTGTTTTTT. This codes for CASSPPRTGIGELFF.

This chain connects TRBV6-5 to TRBJ2-1, with D uncertain. Germline values: CDR1 MNHEY, CDR2 SVGAGI. The V gene lost 2 bases and the J gene lost 5 bases, with 16 bases spanning the gap. This CDR3 has 16 residues. In DNA form, the CDR3 reads TGTGCCAGCAGTTACCGTGGCCCAGTGGGCGACAATGAGCAGTTCTTC. Encoded protein: CASSYRGPVGDNEQFF.

The chain combines TRBV7-6 with TRBJ2-1; D is unclear. Trimming left V 0 bases short and J 0 bases short, with 6 bases between. The CDR3 length is 15 residues. Germline assignment: CDR1 SGHVS and CDR2 FNYEAQ. CDR3 sequence: CASSLAPDSYNEQFF. DNA of the CDR3: TGTGCCAGCAGCTTAGCCCCAGACTCCTACAATGAGCAGTTCTTC.

The V gene is TRBV5-1, the J gene TRBJ2-7, with D possibly TRBD2 on 5 matching bases. Germline values: CDR1 SGHRS, CDR2 YFSETQ. This CDR3 spans 11 amino acids. The ends were cut back, 5 bases at V and 6 bases at J, with 9 bases in the middle. The CDR3 DNA follows: TGCGCCAGCAGAGGAGAGGGCGAGCAGTACTTC. It encodes CASRGEGEQYF.

The chain employs TRBV2 and TRBJ2-5; TRBD2 agrees at 8 bases. The CDR3 is made up of 15 amino acids. The V gene's germline CDR1 is SNHLY and CDR2 FYNNEI. V shed 1 base, J shed 5 bases, and the junction held 6 bases outside the gene matches. In DNA form, the CDR3 reads TGTGCCAGCAGTGAAGTGCGGGGGGCCGGGGAGACCCAGTACTTC. The encoded protein is CASSEVRGAGETQYF.

This clone appeared a single time. This CDR3 is also generated by other DNA sequences in the sample. DNA of the CDR3: TGTGCCAGCTCACCACCACAGGGACAAGAGACCCAGTACTTC. This codes for CASSPPQGQETQYF. This chain connects TRBV18 to TRBJ2-5; D perhaps matches TRBD1 (6 bases). V dropped 0 bases and J dropped 2 bases, with 7 bases sitting between them. The length of the CDR3 is 14 residues. The germline V gene has CDR1 KGHSH and CDR2 LQKENI.

This chain links TRBV28 with TRBJ1-1, with a possible D match to TRBD1 (6 bases). The CDR3 consists of 17 residues. The germline V gene encodes CDR1 MDHEN and CDR2 SYDVKM. Trimming took 7 bases from V and 8 from J, leaving 29 bases between them. CDR3: CASKGAGVESDPHEAFF. For the CDR3, the DNA is TGTGCCAGCAAAGGGGCAGGGGTTGAATCCGATCCTCACGAAGCTTTCTTT.